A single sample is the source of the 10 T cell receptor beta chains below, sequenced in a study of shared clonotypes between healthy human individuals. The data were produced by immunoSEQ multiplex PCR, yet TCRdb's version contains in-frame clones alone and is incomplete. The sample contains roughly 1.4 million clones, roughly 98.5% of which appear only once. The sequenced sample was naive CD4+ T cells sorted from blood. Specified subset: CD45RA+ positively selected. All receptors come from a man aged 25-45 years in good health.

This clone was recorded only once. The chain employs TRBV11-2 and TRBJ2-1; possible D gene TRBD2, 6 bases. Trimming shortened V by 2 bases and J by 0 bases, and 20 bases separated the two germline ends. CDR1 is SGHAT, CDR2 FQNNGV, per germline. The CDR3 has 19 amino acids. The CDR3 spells CASSLTTIAPGSSYNEQFF. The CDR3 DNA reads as TGTGCCAGCAGCTTAACGACGATAGCGCCCGGGAGCTCCTACAATGAGCAGTTCTTC.

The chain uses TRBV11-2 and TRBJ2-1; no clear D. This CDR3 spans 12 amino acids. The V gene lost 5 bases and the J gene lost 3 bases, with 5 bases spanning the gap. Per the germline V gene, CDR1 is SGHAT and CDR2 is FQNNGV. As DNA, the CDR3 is TGTGCCAGCAGCCGAAACTACAATGAGCAGTTCTTC. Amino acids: CASSRNYNEQFF.

The CDR3 region is CAWSRISGSSEQYF. CDR3 sequence (DNA): TGTGCCTGGAGTAGAATTAGCGGGAGTAGCGAGCAGTACTTC. This rearrangement joins TRBV30 to TRBJ2-7, with TRBD2 identical over 9 bases. CDR1 GTSNPN and CDR2 SVGIG come from the germline V gene (reference sequence). Unmatched junction bases numbered 8, after V lost 2 bases and J lost 6 bases. The CDR3 runs 14 residues.

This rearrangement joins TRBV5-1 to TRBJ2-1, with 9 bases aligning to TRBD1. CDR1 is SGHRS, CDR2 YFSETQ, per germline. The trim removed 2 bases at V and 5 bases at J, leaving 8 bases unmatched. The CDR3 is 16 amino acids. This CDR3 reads CASSFSFRDRDNEQFF. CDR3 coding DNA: TGCGCCAGCAGCTTTTCTTTCCGGGACAGGGACAATGAGCAGTTCTTC. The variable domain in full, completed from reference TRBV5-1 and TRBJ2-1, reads KAGVTQTPRYLIKTRGQQVTLSCSPISGHRSVSWYQQTPGQGLQFLFEYFSETQRNKGNFPGRFSGRQFSNSRSEMNVSTLELGDSALYLCASSFSFRDRDNEQFFGPGTRLTVL.

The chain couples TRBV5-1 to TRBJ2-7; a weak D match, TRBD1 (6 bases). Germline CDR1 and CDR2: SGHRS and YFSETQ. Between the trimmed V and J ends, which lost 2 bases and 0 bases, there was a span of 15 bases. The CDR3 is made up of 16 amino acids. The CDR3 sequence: CASSFLRQAPSYEQYF. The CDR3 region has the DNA TGCGCCAGCAGCTTTCTCAGACAGGCGCCCTCCTACGAGCAGTACTTC.

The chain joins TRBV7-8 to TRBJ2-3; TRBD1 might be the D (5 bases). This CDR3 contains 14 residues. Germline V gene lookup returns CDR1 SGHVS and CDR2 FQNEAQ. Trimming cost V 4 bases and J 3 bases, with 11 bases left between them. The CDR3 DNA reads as TGTGCCAGCAGCTCTAACCAGGGAACAGATACGCAGTATTTT. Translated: CASSSNQGTDTQYF.

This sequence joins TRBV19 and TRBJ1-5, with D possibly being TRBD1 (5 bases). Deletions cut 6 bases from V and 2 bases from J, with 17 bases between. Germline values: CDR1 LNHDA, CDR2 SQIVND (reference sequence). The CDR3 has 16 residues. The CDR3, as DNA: TGTGCCAGTAGACCAAGGCCAGGGTCCGGCAATCAGCCCCAGCATTTT. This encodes CASRPRPGSGNQPQHF.

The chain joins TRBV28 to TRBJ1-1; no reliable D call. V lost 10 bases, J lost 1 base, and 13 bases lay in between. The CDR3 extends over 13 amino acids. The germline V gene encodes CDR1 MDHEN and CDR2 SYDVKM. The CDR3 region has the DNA TGTGCCACAAGGTCTTCGGGGAACACTGAAGCTTTCTTT. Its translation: CATRSSGNTEAFF.

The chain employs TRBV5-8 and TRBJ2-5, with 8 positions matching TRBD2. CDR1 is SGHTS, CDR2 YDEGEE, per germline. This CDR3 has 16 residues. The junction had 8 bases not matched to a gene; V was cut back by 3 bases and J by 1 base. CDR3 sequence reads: CASSSGLVGGQETQYF. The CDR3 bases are TGTGCCAGCAGCTCGGGACTAGTGGGGGGCCAAGAGACCCAGTACTTC.

CDR3 nucleotides: TGTGCCAGCAACACAGGGAGGACCGGGGAGCTGTTTTTT. Translated, it gives CASNTGRTGELFF. The chain employs TRBV6-5 and TRBJ2-2; D might be TRBD1 or TRBD2, each matching 6 bases. From germline, CDR1 is MNHEY and CDR2 SVGAGI. Trimming took off 7 bases at V and 5 bases at J, with 11 bases between the two ends. The CDR3 sequence is 13 residues long.